This passage covers 9 T cell receptor beta chains from one sample sequenced in a study of T-cell memory formation after mild COVID-19. TCRdb processed the 5' RACE reads anew with MiXCR; each CDR3 protein has one entry. This table holds under 450,000 distinct CDR3 sequences, 14% found once. The sample was PBMCs or a T cell subset sorted from them (not recorded which). The receptors come from a man aged 18 to 29 who had mild COVID-19 (a few samples of this study predate the infection). Cell type and time point are not known.

This clonotype was detected a few times. This sequence joins TRBV12-3 or TRBV12-4 and TRBJ2-7; D gene unclear. This CDR3 is built from 12 residues. V shed 6 bases and J shed 6 bases, with 12 bases lying between them. The CDR3 region has the DNA TGTGCCAGCAGCCCAACGGGTTCCGAGCAGTACGTC. Protein sequence: CASSPTGSEQYV.

V is TRBV15 and J is TRBJ2-3; 9 nucleotides line up with TRBD2. Germline values: CDR1 LNHNV, CDR2 YYDKDF (reference sequence). CDR3 length equals 18 residues. The V segment lost 3 bases and the J segment 4 bases; nucleotides outside the gene matches: 14. CDR3 protein: CATSSGGGANPDSDTQYF. The CDR3 DNA reads as TGTGCCACCAGCAGCGGCGGGGGGGCAAATCCAGATTCAGATACGCAGTATTTT.

This clonotype was detected only a few times. V is TRBV6-6 and J is TRBJ1-5; a weak D match, TRBD1 (5 bases). The CDR3 spans 14 residues. Germline V gives CDR1 MNHNY, CDR2 SVGAGI (reference sequence). V was cut by 5 bases and J by 6 bases, with 14 bases left in between. The CDR3 reads CASSPGLASQPQHF. In DNA, the CDR3 is TGTGCCAGCAGTCCGGGGCTGGCAAGTCAGCCCCAGCATTTT.

This clonotype was found a few times. The chain joins TRBV4-3 to TRBJ2-5, with D possibly called TRBD1 or TRBD2 (5 bases each). V gave up 0 bases and J gave up 4 bases, with 15 bases separating them. The CDR3 runs 16 residues. Germline values: CDR1 LGHNA, CDR2 YSLEER. The CDR3, as DNA: TGCGCCAGCAGCCAAGAACCACCTACTAGGGGAGAGACCCAGTACTTC. Encoded protein: CASSQEPPTRGETQYF.

This clonotype was seen only a few times. The rearrangement links TRBV5-1 to TRBJ1-2, with no clear D. In germline, CDR1 is SGHRS, CDR2 YFSETQ. Trimming left V 5 bases short and J 8 bases short, with 7 bases between. This CDR3 is 10 amino acids long. CDR3 coding DNA: TGCGCCAGCAGTTCGGTCGGCTACACCTTC. Protein sequence: CASSSVGYTF.

This clonotype was picked up a small number of times. Here the CDR3 DNA reads TGTGCCAGCAGTCAAAGATTGGATGGCTACACCTTC. Translating gives CASSQRLDGYTF. The rearrangement links TRBV14 to TRBJ1-2; D gene uncertain. The CDR3 sequence is 12 residues long. Trimming cost V 6 bases and J 6 bases, with 11 bases left between them. Germline V gene data show CDR1 as SGHDN and CDR2 as FVKESK.

The CDR3 region is CASSYSGFPSTDTQYF. For the CDR3, the DNA is TGTGCCAGCAGTTACTCGGGATTCCCAAGCACAGATACGCAGTATTTT. The J gene is TRBJ2-3, the V gene TRBV6-5, with D uncertain. The CDR3 runs to 16 residues. V shed 0 bases and J shed 0 bases, with 10 bases lying between them. Germline V gene data show CDR1 as MNHEY and CDR2 as SVGAGI.

The chain is built from TRBV12-3 or TRBV12-4 and TRBJ2-3; 8 bases are shared with TRBD2. After removal of 5 bases from V and 7 bases from J, the junction contained 14 bases not matched to a gene. The CDR3 is 16 amino acids. In DNA form, the CDR3 reads TGTGCCAGCAGTGACGGAGGACGGGGGGGCCGAAATACGCAGTATTTT. The encoded protein is CASSDGGRGGRNTQYF.

This clonotype was seen a handful of times. The chain links TRBV21-1 to TRBJ2-7; the tabulated D call, TRBD1, remains unverified against the DNA. TRBV21-1 is a pseudogene. The CDR3 length is 16 residues. The CDR3 DNA reads as TGTGCCAGCAGCAAGGAACAACAGGGGAAAAGATACGAGCAGTACTTC. This encodes CASSKEQQGKRYEQYF.